These 19 T cell receptor beta chains were sequenced from one sample in a study of blood T cells in healthy people across ages. The second PCR ran roughly 6 to 11 cycles with a sample-barcoded 5' primer and J-beta primers. TCRdb analysed the 5' RACE reads with MiXCR anew, one entry per CDR3 protein. Among hundreds of thousands of distinct CDR3 sequences listed, approximately 53% were seen once. Material for sequencing was blood. These receptors were obtained from a man older than 75 in good health.

The chain couples TRBV7-2 to TRBJ1-6; perhaps TRBD1 as D (5 bases). The CDR3 is 16 residues long. Germline V lookup: CDR1 SGHTA, CDR2 FQGNSA. V was pared by 5 bases and J by 4 bases, with 15 bases between. The CDR3 is CASSTGTEAYNSPLHF. The CDR3 nucleotides are TGTGCCAGCAGCACCGGGACGGAGGCATATAATTCACCCCTCCACTTT.

The chain couples TRBV7-3 to TRBJ2-3; D not certain. V was clipped by 3 bases and J by 1 base, with 11 bases between them. The length of the CDR3 is 15 residues. Germline V CDR1 and CDR2: SGHTA, FQGTGA. DNA of the CDR3: TGTGCCAGCAGCTTGAGTAGACACCGCACAGATACGCAGTATTTT. It yields the protein CASSLSRHRTDTQYF.

In this sample, this clonotype turned up a few times. The chain uses TRBV3-1 and TRBJ2-4; the D gene is possibly TRBD2 (6 bases). V shed 1 base and J shed 13 bases, with 14 bases lying between them. Germline V gives CDR1 LGHDT, CDR2 YNNKEL (reference sequence). The CDR3 covers 13 residues. The chain's CDR3 is CASSQGSTGEQYF. The CDR3 nucleotides read TGTGCCAGCAGCCAAGGGAGCACGGGGGAGCAGTACTTC.

The rearrangement uses TRBV29-1 and TRBJ2-1; TRBD2 matches at 8 bases. After removal of 6 bases from V and 3 bases from J, the junction contained 10 bases not matched to a gene. CDR3 size: 15 residues. Germline V gives CDR1 SQVTM, CDR2 ANQGSEA. CDR3 sequence reads: CSVAVAGKSYNEQFF. The CDR3 coding sequence is TGCAGCGTCGCAGTAGCGGGAAAGAGCTACAATGAGCAGTTCTTC.

The V and J genes are TRBV7-3 and TRBJ2-1, with 8 bases fitting TRBD1. Trimming took 2 bases from V and 6 from J; bases not matched to a gene: 6. Germline CDR1 SGHTA, CDR2 FQGTGA. The CDR3 covers 15 residues. CDR3 nucleotide sequence: TGTGCCAGCAGCTTAGCGACAGGGGTGAGCAATGAGCAGTTCTTC. This translates into CASSLATGVSNEQFF.

V usage is TRBV6-2 or TRBV6-3 and J usage is TRBJ1-5; no definite D call. Trimming stripped 4 bases from V and 0 bases from J, with 13 bases between. The CDR3 spans 16 residues. From germline, CDR1 is MNHEY and CDR2 SVGEGT. CDR3 in amino acids: CASSFLVGYSNQPQHF. The CDR3 region has the DNA TGTGCCAGCAGTTTTTTAGTGGGATATAGCAATCAGCCCCAGCATTTT.

The chain employs TRBV3-1 and TRBJ1-2; D is ambiguous. Trimming removed 1 base from V and 2 bases from J, with 11 bases in between. There are 15 residues in the CDR3. CDR1 and CDR2 (germline): LGHDT, YNNKEL (reference sequence). This CDR3 reads CASSQARSPNYGYTF. CDR3 bases: TGTGCCAGCAGCCAAGCCCGGAGCCCGAACTATGGCTACACCTTC.

This clonotype was counted between two and nine times. The chain combines TRBV12-3 or TRBV12-4 with TRBJ2-2; unclear D gene. The CDR3 runs 11 residues. Trimming left V 2 bases short and J 8 bases short, with 3 bases between. The CDR3 is CASSLPGELFF. CDR3 sequence (DNA): TGTGCCAGCAGTTTACCTGGGGAGCTGTTTTTT.

This clonotype was seen more than once but under ten times. The chain couples TRBV6-6 to TRBJ1-1; D remains unclear. This CDR3 has 12 amino acids. The germline V and J ends were trimmed by 4 bases and 6 bases, with 9 bases remaining between them. Looked up from germline, CDR1 is MNHNY and CDR2 is SVGAGI (reference sequence). The CDR3 DNA follows: TGTGCCAGCAGTTCGATCAGCCCTGAAGCTTTCTTT. Translated: CASSSISPEAFF.

The chain is built from TRBV5-1 and TRBJ2-7; TRBD2 might be the D (6 bases). Germline assignment: CDR1 SGHRS and CDR2 YFSETQ. Trimming stripped 2 bases from V and 6 bases from J, with 24 bases between. The CDR3 runs to 17 residues. Here the CDR3 reads CASSFDRRDGNRREQYF. The CDR3 DNA is TGCGCCAGCAGCTTTGACCGGAGGGACGGGAATCGACGCGAGCAGTACTTC.

About this clonotype itself: One end of the junction fails to match germline, which may point to a read error. This chain links TRBV7-7 with TRBJ2-2; D remains ambiguous. This CDR3 region has 13 residues. Germline assignment: CDR1 SSHAT and CDR2 FNYEAQ (reference sequence). In DNA form, the CDR3 reads TGTGCTAGCAGCTTAAAAACCTCCGGGGAGCTGTTTTTT. Its protein is CASSLKTSGELFF.

The rearrangement links TRBV29-1 to TRBJ2-7; 8 bases fit TRBD1. J was trimmed by 2 bases and V by 0 bases; bases with no gene match: 3. Germline V gene lookup returns CDR1 SQVTM and CDR2 ANQGSEA. The CDR3 has 14 amino acids. CDR3 sequence (DNA): TGCAGCGTTGAAGACAGGGGGCGAGCCTACGAGCAGTACTTC. This codes for CSVEDRGRAYEQYF.

This clonotype was observed a single time. The chain recombines TRBV6-1 with TRBJ2-1, with TRBD2 matching 9 bases. CDR3 length: 15 amino acids. Looked up from germline, CDR1 is MNHNS and CDR2 is SASEGT. The V gene end was trimmed by 2 bases and the J gene end by 5 bases; junction bases not matched to a gene: 4. This CDR3 is CASSELAGRHNEQFF. The CDR3 DNA reads as TGTGCCAGCAGTGAACTAGCGGGGCGACACAATGAGCAGTTCTTC.

The chain is built from TRBV11-2 and TRBJ2-1; D may be TRBD2 (5 bases). Germline V lookup: CDR1 SGHAT, CDR2 FQNNGV. The length of the CDR3 is 14 residues. Trimming removed 4 bases from V and 4 bases from J, with 11 bases in between. DNA of the CDR3: TGTGCCAGCAGCTGGACTGGCCTATACAATGAGCAGTTCTTC. Translating it yields CASSWTGLYNEQFF.

J is TRBJ1-6 and V is TRBV27; no firm D call. The CDR3 loop spans 16 amino acids. Trimming took 6 bases from V and 7 from J, leaving 19 bases between them. CDR1 MNHEY and CDR2 SMNVEV come from the germline V gene (reference sequence). The CDR3 spells CASSSSGISGNSPLHF. The CDR3 DNA reads TGTGCCAGCAGCTCCTCAGGAATATCGGGCAATTCACCCCTCCACTTT.

This chain connects TRBV11-3 to TRBJ2-4, with no clear D. The DNA end is more similar to TRBJ2-7, so the J call may be wrong. CDR1 is SGHNT and CDR2 is YENEEA in the germline V gene. This CDR3 spans 12 amino acids. This chain's CDR3 is CASSLWSGEQYF. The CDR3 nucleotides are TGTGCCAGCAGCTTATGGTCGGGCGAGCAGTACTTC.

This clonotype turned up a few times. The chain joins TRBV20-1 to TRBJ2-3, with 8 bases identical to TRBD1. This CDR3 spans 14 amino acids. CDR1 is DFQATT and CDR2 is SNEGSKA in the germline V gene (reference sequence). CDR3 in DNA: TGCGGTATCCGGGACAGGAAAGCCACAGATACGCAGTATTTT. This gives the protein CGIRDRKATDTQYF.

The chain combines TRBV28 with TRBJ2-4, with 7 positions matching TRBD2. Losses at the gene ends were 2 bases for V and 3 bases for J; bases not matched to a gene: 4. This CDR3 comprises 15 residues. Germline-derived CDR1 and CDR2 are MDHEN and SYDVKM. CDR3 sequence: CASSLGTGGKNIQYF. In DNA, the CDR3 is TGTGCCAGCAGTTTAGGGACGGGAGGCAAAAACATTCAGTACTTC.

This chain connects TRBV5-6 to TRBJ2-1, with D uncertain. CDR1 is SGHDT and CDR2 is YYEEEE in the germline V gene. V was clipped by 0 bases and J by 10 bases, with 14 bases between them. The CDR3 runs to 14 residues. CDR3 DNA sequence: TGTGCCAGCAGCTTGGTGGAGTCCCTGGGGGAGCAGTTCTTC. This encodes CASSLVESLGEQFF. Full variable domain (rest looked up from reference TRBV5-6 and TRBJ2-1): DAGVTQSPTHLIKTRGQQVTLRCSPKSGHDTVSWYQQALGQGPQFIFQYYEEEERQRGNFPDRFSGHQFPNYSSELNVNALLLGDSALYLCASSLVESLGEQFFGPGTRLTVL.